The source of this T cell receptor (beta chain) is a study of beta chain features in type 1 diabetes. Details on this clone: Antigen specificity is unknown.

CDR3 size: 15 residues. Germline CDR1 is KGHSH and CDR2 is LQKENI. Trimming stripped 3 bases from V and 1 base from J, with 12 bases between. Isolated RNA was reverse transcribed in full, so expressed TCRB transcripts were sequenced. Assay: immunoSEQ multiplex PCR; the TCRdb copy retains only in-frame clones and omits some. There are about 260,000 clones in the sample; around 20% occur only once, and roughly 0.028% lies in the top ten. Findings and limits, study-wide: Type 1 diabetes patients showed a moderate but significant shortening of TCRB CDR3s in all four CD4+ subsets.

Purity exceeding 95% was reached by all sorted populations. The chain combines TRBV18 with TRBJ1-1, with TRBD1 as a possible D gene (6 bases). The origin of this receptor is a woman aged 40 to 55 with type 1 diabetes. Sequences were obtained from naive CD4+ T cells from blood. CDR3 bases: TGTGCCAGCTCACCCCTATCAGGGGAGAACACTGAAGCTTTCTTT. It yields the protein CASSPLSGENTEAFF.